Following are 24 T cell receptor beta chains from one sample sequenced in a study of identical twins. TCRdb called the 5' RACE reads again in MiXCR, with one record for every CDR3 protein. The sample carries about 530,000 distinct CDR3 sequences, 13% to 15% recorded once. The same sample was also studied in work on yellow fever vaccine responses in identical twins.

The sample consisted of CD4+ T cells sorted from blood. The receptors originated from a woman under 30 in good health.

The chain combines TRBV2 with TRBJ2-5; D is perhaps TRBD2 (6 bases). Germline CDR1 SNHLY, CDR2 FYNNEI. Trimming left V 0 bases short and J 5 bases short, with 10 bases between. This CDR3 comprises 14 residues. The DNA of the CDR3 is TGTGCCAGCAGTGAAGCCATTGGGGGGGAGACCCAGTACTTC. It yields the protein CASSEAIGGETQYF.

This clonotype was picked up a small number of times. The CDR3 nucleotides are TGCGCCAGCAGTGAGGGGCAGGGGGAACCTCCATTTACGCAGTATTTT. It is translated as CASSEGQGEPPFTQYF. The genes are TRBV10-2 and TRBJ2-3, with 7 bases aligning to TRBD1. The CDR3 is made up of 16 amino acids. CDR1 and CDR2 from the germline V gene are WSHSY and SAAADI. The junction had 13 bases not matched to a gene; V was cut back by 2 bases and J by 8 bases.

This clonotype showed up just a few times. The chain links TRBV5-1 to TRBJ2-2; no clear D. V lost 5 bases to trimming and J lost 7 bases, with 6 bases between them. Germline CDR1 and CDR2: SGHRS and YFSETQ. The CDR3 length is 11 residues. The CDR3 DNA reads as TGCGCCAGCAGGATAGTCGGGGAGCTGTTTTTT. Amino acid sequence: CASRIVGELFF.

Only a few counts were recorded for this clonotype. The chain is built from TRBV6-1 and TRBJ2-7; D assignment may be TRBD1 or TRBD2 (5 bases each). V dropped 8 bases and J dropped 5 bases, with 13 bases sitting between them. Germline CDR1 reads MNHNS; CDR2 reads SASEGT. The CDR3 runs to 12 residues. CDR3: CASSNPGHEQYV. CDR3 DNA: TGTGCCAGCTCAAACCCGGGGCACGAGCAGTACGTC.

This clonotype showed up just once. The chain couples TRBV3-1 to TRBJ2-1, with D uncertain. V was shortened by 1 base and J by 0 bases, with 10 bases between the two germline ends. This CDR3 contains 16 residues. CDR1 is LGHDT, CDR2 YNNKEL, per germline (reference sequence). Here the CDR3 DNA reads TGTGCCAGCAGCCAAGTAGCACAGTTCTCCTACAATGAGCAGTTCTTC. Translation: CASSQVAQFSYNEQFF.

This chain uses TRBV2 with TRBJ2-3, with D perhaps TRBD2 (6 bases). The CDR3 length is 16 residues. Germline values: CDR1 SNHLY, CDR2 FYNNEI. V was shortened by 4 bases and J by 0 bases, with 14 bases between the two germline ends. DNA of the CDR3: TGTGCCAGCAGTGGGGTGCGCGGGGCGAGCACAGATACGCAGTATTTT. It translates to CASSGVRGASTDTQYF.

This chain links TRBV24-1 with TRBJ2-7; possible D gene TRBD2, 5 bases. The CDR3 totals 11 residues. Germline CDR1 and CDR2: KGHDR and SFDVKD. V was pared by 9 bases and J by 8 bases, with 13 bases between. CDR3 DNA: TGTGCCACCCCACAACCGGGGAAGCAGTACGTC. As protein: CATPQPGKQYV.

This clonotype was counted many times. This chain links TRBV2 with TRBJ2-1; 12 bases map to TRBD2. The ends lost 5 bases at V and 6 bases at J; junction bases unmatched: 8. The CDR3 sequence is 16 residues long. Germline V lookup: CDR1 SNHLY, CDR2 FYNNEI. The CDR3 DNA sequence: TGTGCCAGCAGTCCTCGACTAGCGGGAGTGGGCAATGAGCAGTTCTTC. It codes for CASSPRLAGVGNEQFF.

The chain uses TRBV19 and TRBJ2-1; maybe TRBD1 (5 bases). Germline V CDR1 and CDR2: LNHDA, SQIVND (reference sequence). This CDR3 has 13 amino acids. Trimming shortened V by 4 bases and J by 8 bases, and 12 bases separated the two germline ends. CDR3 coding DNA: TGTGCCAGTAGTAACCAGGGATCCCATGAGCAGTTCTTC. Protein: CASSNQGSHEQFF.

This clonotype has only a few counts. The chain links TRBV5-1 to TRBJ2-7; D is uncertain. CDR3 length equals 14 residues. CDR1 and CDR2 (germline): SGHRS, YFSETQ. Trimming removed 1 base from V and 4 bases from J, with 12 bases in between. The CDR3 DNA follows: TGCGCCAGCAGCTTGACAGCTCCATCATACGAGCAGTACTTC. Translating gives CASSLTAPSYEQYF.

The chain has TRBV5-6 and TRBJ2-1; no reliable D call. This CDR3 has 16 amino acids. V was shortened by 4 bases and J by 5 bases, with 19 bases between the two germline ends. CDR1 and CDR2 from the germline V gene are SGHDT and YYEEEE. CDR3 loop: CASSRDGVVANNEQFF. Here the CDR3 DNA reads TGTGCCAGCAGCAGAGATGGCGTGGTGGCGAACAATGAGCAGTTCTTC.

This clonotype was observed a single time. With a much larger clone just one base away, this may be a read error. The final CDR3 position lacks the conserved phenylalanine or tryptophan, pointing to a likely read error. The chain joins TRBV4-1 to TRBJ2-4; a possible D gene is TRBD1 (5 bases). Trimming left V 1 base short and J 3 bases short, with 10 bases between. This CDR3 region has 15 residues. The germline gives CDR1 MGHRA, CDR2 YSYEKL. CDR3 protein: CASSQGSQGKNIQYS. DNA for the CDR3: TGCGCCAGCAGCCAAGGAAGCCAGGGCAAAAACATTCAGTACTCC.

CDR3 loop: CAIGKDRGYEQYV. The CDR3 DNA sequence: TGTGCCATCGGAAAGGACAGGGGCTACGAGCAGTACGTC. The chain links TRBV10-3 to TRBJ2-7, with 9 bases matching TRBD1. The V gene end was trimmed by 8 bases and the J gene end by 3 bases; junction bases not matched to a gene: 5. Per germline, CDR1 ENHRY and CDR2 SYGVKD. The CDR3 runs to 13 residues.

The V and J genes are TRBV7-2 and TRBJ1-4, with D unresolved. Germline V lookup: CDR1 SGHTA, CDR2 FQGNSA. The CDR3 is made up of 14 amino acids. Between the trimmed V and J ends, which lost 5 bases and 7 bases, there was a span of 14 bases. Here the CDR3 reads CASSQRRLGEKLFF. DNA of the CDR3: TGTGCCAGCAGCCAAAGACGCCTTGGTGAAAAACTGTTTTTT.

This clonotype was observed a few times. V is TRBV25-1 and J is TRBJ2-7; no firm D call. V was shortened by 3 bases and J by 5 bases, with 11 bases between the two germline ends. The CDR3 totals 13 residues. Germline CDR1 and CDR2: MGHDK and SYGVNS. CDR3 loop: CASSEGPRDEQYF. In nucleotides, the CDR3 is TGTGCCAGCAGTGAGGGTCCCCGCGACGAGCAGTACTTC.

In its sample, this clonotype was seen a few times. The chain recombines TRBV10-2 with TRBJ2-3; 8 nucleotides line up with TRBD1. Trimming cost V 5 bases and J 0 bases; bases outside gene matches: 10. The germline V gene encodes CDR1 WSHSY and CDR2 SAAADI. This CDR3 contains 17 residues. CDR3 protein: CASSPPTGAGSTDTQYF. CDR3 nucleotides: TGCGCCAGCAGTCCCCCGACAGGGGCGGGAAGCACAGATACGCAGTATTTT.

About this clonotype itself: Possible read error: a much larger clone is one base away. The chain recombines TRBV3-1 with TRBJ2-7; D is undetermined. The CDR3 runs 15 residues. The germline CDR1 and CDR2 sequences are LGHDT and YNNKEL (reference sequence). CDR3 residues: CASSQVLPGFYELYF. The CDR3 DNA sequence: TGTGCCAGCAGCCAAGTTCTGCCTGGATTCTACGAGCTGTACTTC.

In its sample, this clonotype was seen a few times. The genes are TRBV7-9 and TRBJ2-1; no definite D call. CDR1 and CDR2 from the germline V gene are SEHNR and FQNEAQ (reference sequence). CDR3 length: 13 amino acids. The V and J ends lost 1 base and 5 bases respectively, with 6 bases between them. The CDR3 nucleotides read TGTGCCAGCAGCTTAGAACTCGACAATGAGCAGTTCTTC. Amino acid sequence: CASSLELDNEQFF.

The sample holds a few counts of this clonotype. The chain employs TRBV14 and TRBJ2-3, with 7 bases fitting TRBD2. The germline V gene encodes CDR1 SGHDN and CDR2 FVKESK. This CDR3 contains 16 residues. J gave up 2 bases and V 1 base, and 6 bases lay outside the gene matches. The CDR3 region is CASSQVWGGDTDTQYF. CDR3 bases: TGTGCCAGCAGCCAAGTATGGGGGGGGGACACAGATACGCAGTATTTT.

This clonotype turned up a few times. This chain links TRBV7-3 with TRBJ2-1; 13 bases are shared with TRBD2. CDR3 size: 17 residues. The germline V gene has CDR1 SGHTA and CDR2 FQGTGA. V was pared by 0 bases and J by 5 bases, with 4 bases of the junction left unmatched. The CDR3 here is CASSLTRTSGGNNEQFF. The CDR3, as DNA: TGTGCCAGCAGCTTAACGAGGACTAGCGGGGGTAACAATGAGCAGTTCTTC.

This clonotype has more than one count but fewer than ten. This chain connects TRBV20-1 to TRBJ2-3; TRBD2 aligns across 7 bases. Trimming removed 1 base from V and 6 bases from J; junction bases left unmatched: 4. The CDR3 runs to 13 residues. Germline CDR1 reads DFQATT; CDR2 reads SNEGSKA (reference sequence). The CDR3 coding sequence is TGCAGTGCTAGAGTACTAGCGCGGGATACGCAGTATTTT. The encoded protein is CSARVLARDTQYF.

The sample holds many counts of this clonotype. The gene calls are TRBV7-8 and TRBJ2-1; 7 bases are a match to TRBD2. CDR1 SGHVS and CDR2 FQNEAQ come from the germline V gene. Trimming took 2 bases from V and 3 from J; bases not matched to a gene: 4. The CDR3 is 15 amino acids. As DNA, the CDR3 is TGTGCCAGCAGCTTACGTCTAGCGGACTACAATGAGCAGTTCTTC. Its protein is CASSLRLADYNEQFF.

Only a few counts were recorded for this clonotype. The genes are TRBV11-3 and TRBJ2-3; D uncertain. The germline V gene encodes CDR1 SGHNT and CDR2 YENEEA. V lost 3 bases, J lost 6 bases, and 10 bases lay in between. This CDR3 has 13 residues. The CDR3 loop reads CASSLGPADTQYF. DNA for the CDR3: TGTGCCAGCAGCTTGGGTCCTGCGGATACGCAGTATTTT.

In this sample, this clonotype turned up a few times. It is unclear where the CDR3 begins or ends on the DNA, so no DNA is shown, and the CDR3 is as TCRdb lists it. The gene calls are TRBV10-3 and TRBJ1-2; the D call of TRBD1 is as the table states it, not checked on the DNA. The CDR3 is 13 residues long, counting both termini. Germline CDR1 reads ENHRY; CDR2 reads SYGVKD. CDR3 in amino acids: CAISGVPNYGYTF.